This TCR beta chain was obtained from a study of human thymus T cells (dated by TCRdb to the early 2020s). Looking at the study overall: The study used fewer than ten infant thymus samples plus four related peripheral blood samples to characterize TCR alpha and beta repertoires. The infant donors were roughly 7 to 244 days old, and the cohort included six or seven males and a couple of females.

Immunologically healthy infants undergoing open corrective cardiac surgery for congenital heart defects in Finland were used as donors. For four of the eight donors, a small roughly 0.45-1 mL aliquot of peripheral blood was collected during surgery. Instead of starting from a fixed cell number, genomic DNA extraction from blood samples used all available leukocytes. Erythrocytes were removed from blood with ACK lysis buffer, and the leukocytes were stored as pellets at -70 °C. A QIAsymphony instrument was used to extract genomic DNA from frozen cell pellets. Reading the germline V gene gives CDR1 SGHTA and CDR2 FQGNSA. Including the terminal cysteine and phenylalanine, the CDR3 comprises 17 residues. Only the CDR3 portion is preserved as DNA: 51 bases, with reading frame beginning at the first base. Between the V and J ends, shortened by 3 bases and 0 bases respectively, the junction contains 15 bases.

Of note for this clone: Its recognized antigen is unknown. It has no much larger one-base neighbor in the sample; base qualities were not kept.

Using the immunoSEQ multiplex PCR assay, the TCRB and TCRAD loci were amplified from a standardized quantity of quality-controlled genomic DNA. Amplicons spanned the V(D)J region at a length sufficient to cover the CDR3 and identify V and J genes. The amplicons were sequenced on an Illumina platform via the commercial immunoSEQ service. As for how the authors treated the data: Corrections for primer bias and sequencing errors followed previously described methods, while TCRAD and TCRB definitions were based on the IMGT database. Analysis of the repertoires was done with immunoSEQ Analyzer 3.0 and VDJTools and included basic statistics, V/J segment usage, diversity estimates, rarefaction and pairwise overlap. To estimate diversity, the Chao1, ChaoE, Efron-Thisted, Shannon and inverse Simpson indices were applied, and diversity was also estimated on datasets down-sampled to the smallest sample. Repertoire overlap used strict matching of CDR3 nucleotide sequence, V gene and J gene, with Jaccard-based multidimensional scaling clustering. The table comes from immuneACCESS by way of TCRdb, which keeps in-frame sequences with V and J called. Part of the clones is missing from these tables; in studies checked, under half for an unresolved V gene and the rest for unknown reasons. The DNA gave D and trimming, while V, J and clone size come from that table. The sample data list approximately 46,000 clones, and around 93% of these were observed just once. The ten largest account for approximately 0.18% of the sample.

Study-wide conclusions, independent of this receptor: On average, thymus samples yielded about 810,000 unique TCRB clonotypes, whereas blood samples yielded around 88,000. V and J gene segment usage appeared biased in both thymic and peripheral blood repertoires.

The receptor's source is a girl younger than two with a congenital heart defect but otherwise immunologically healthy. Recombination connected TRBV7-2 to TRBJ2-4; TRBD1 is perhaps the D gene, given 6 matching bases. The sequenced material came from blood. Here the CDR3 is given as CASSFNRDLLAKNIQYF. The DNA sequence is given as TGTGCCAGCAGCTTTAACAGGGACCTACTAGCCAAAAACATTCAGTACTTC.